Presented here are 31 T cell receptor beta chains from one specimen sequenced in a study of blood T cell repertoires in COVID-19. This table comes from immunoSEQ multiplex PCR, and its TCRdb copy is limited to in-frame clones, with some not included. The repertoire holds 410,000 or so clones, about nine tenths seen once, with approximately 1.5% in the top ten. Material: peripheral blood. These receptors came from a woman between 25 and 40 years old with active or convalescent COVID-19.

The V and J genes are TRBV27 and TRBJ2-3; 9 bases agree with TRBD2. Per germline, CDR1 MNHEY and CDR2 SMNVEV (reference sequence). CDR3 length: 12 amino acids. V was pared by 6 bases and J by 13 bases, with 8 bases of the junction left unmatched. The CDR3 DNA sequence: TGTGCCAGCAGGTTTAGCGGGGGCCCCGAGTATTTT. Translating gives CASRFSGGPEYF.

The chain employs TRBV5-1 and TRBJ2-1; 9 bases are a match to TRBD2. Germline-derived CDR1 and CDR2 are SGHRS and YFSETQ. The CDR3 sequence is 15 residues long. J was trimmed by 4 bases and V by 4 bases; bases with no gene match: 6. CDR3 DNA: TGCGCCAGCAGCCTCAGCGGGAGGTTATACAATGAGCAGTTCTTC. Translation gives CASSLSGRLYNEQFF.

The sample holds one count of this clone. The chain employs TRBV6-5 and TRBJ2-7, with unresolved D. The CDR3 extends over 13 amino acids. V was shortened by 6 bases and J by 7 bases, with 16 bases between the two germline ends. CDR1 is MNHEY and CDR2 is SVGAGI in the germline V gene. The CDR3 protein is CASRRLRGSEQYF. The CDR3 DNA sequence: TGTGCCAGCAGAAGACTCCGAGGAAGTGAGCAGTACTTC.

The chain uses TRBV19 and TRBJ1-5, with D possibly being TRBD1 (5 bases). The CDR3 extends over 17 amino acids. Germline V gene lookup returns CDR1 LNHDA and CDR2 SQIVND (reference sequence). Trimming cost V 1 base and J 4 bases, with 17 bases left between them. The CDR3 loop is CASSIVEGALRNQPQHF. CDR3 in DNA: TGTGCCAGTAGTATAGTAGAAGGGGCGCTTAGGAATCAGCCCCAGCATTTT.

This chain uses TRBV7-6 with TRBJ1-3; a possible D gene is TRBD1 (6 bases). Germline V lookup: CDR1 SGHVS, CDR2 FNYEAQ. The CDR3 is 15 residues long. V lost 4 bases and J 7 bases, leaving 17 bases between the germline ends. The CDR3 is CASSSDSGRGNTIYF. The CDR3 coding sequence is TGTGCCAGCAGCTCGGACAGTGGGCGAGGGAACACCATATATTTT.

This rearrangement joins TRBV7-6 to TRBJ1-1; 10 bases are a match to TRBD1. The CDR3 has 16 residues. V gave up 1 base and J gave up 1 base; unmatched junction bases: 3. CDR1 is SGHVS and CDR2 is FNYEAQ in the germline V gene. In nucleotides, the CDR3 is TGTGCCAGCAGCTTAGACAGGACAGGGGGGAACACTGAAGCTTTCTTT. It codes for CASSLDRTGGNTEAFF.

This clone occurred a few times. CDR3 region: CASRGSGSNTGELFF. The CDR3 region has the DNA TGTGCCAGCAGAGGTAGCGGGTCGAACACCGGGGAGCTGTTTTTT. The chain recombines TRBV2 with TRBJ2-2, with 7 nucleotides matching TRBD2. CDR1 and CDR2 from the germline V gene are SNHLY and FYNNEI. This CDR3 has 15 amino acids. The V and J ends lost 6 bases and 0 bases, in that order; junction bases with no gene match: 4.

The chain links TRBV2 to TRBJ2-3; 10 bases line up with TRBD2. The length of the CDR3 is 15 residues. With V trimmed by 7 bases and J by 6 bases, 10 bases remained unmatched. Germline CDR1 SNHLY, CDR2 FYNNEI. The chain's CDR3 is CASKPLAGPRDTQYF. The CDR3 bases are TGTGCCAGCAAGCCACTAGCGGGGCCCCGGGATACGCAGTATTTT.

The chain links TRBV6-2 or TRBV6-3 to TRBJ2-2, with no clear D. Germline CDR1 is MNHEY and CDR2 is SVGEGT. V lost 2 bases, J lost 6 bases, and 19 bases lay in between. There are 17 residues in the CDR3. The CDR3 reads CASSYVHPRFDAGELFF. The CDR3 DNA sequence: TGTGCCAGCAGTTACGTCCACCCCCGGTTTGATGCCGGGGAGCTGTTTTTT.

The rearrangement links TRBV27 to TRBJ1-4; D possibly corresponds to TRBD1 (6 bases). CDR1 MNHEY and CDR2 SMNVEV come from the germline V gene (reference sequence). The CDR3 sequence is 16 residues long. Trimming took 6 bases from V and 6 from J, leaving 20 bases between them. The CDR3 nucleotides are TGTGCCAGCAGCCTCGGGATTGGACAGTCGGATGAAAAACTGTTTTTT. It is translated as CASSLGIGQSDEKLFF.

V is TRBV5-1 and J is TRBJ2-2; D is perhaps TRBD1 (7 bases). CDR3 length: 17 residues. V lost 0 bases and J 4 bases, leaving 16 bases between the germline ends. The V gene's germline CDR1 is SGHRS and CDR2 YFSETQ. In nucleotides, the CDR3 is TGCGCCAGCAGCTTGGCCGGAGGGGGCGTAGGCACCGGGGAGCTGTTTTTT. Encoded protein: CASSLAGGGVGTGELFF.

V and J are TRBV4-1 and TRBJ1-4, with D perhaps matching TRBD1 (5 bases). V was pared by 2 bases and J by 4 bases, with 17 bases between. The length of the CDR3 is 17 residues. Germline CDR1 and CDR2: MGHRA and YSYEKL. The CDR3 nucleotides read TGCGCCAGCAGCCAACAGTGGGGGGGTAATGGTAATGAAAAACTGTTTTTT. Translated, it gives CASSQQWGGNGNEKLFF.

This clone was seen only once. The chain uses TRBV6-6 and TRBJ2-5; perhaps TRBD2 as D (5 bases). Germline lookup yields CDR1 MNHNY and CDR2 SVGAGI (reference sequence). V shed 2 bases and J shed 5 bases, with 9 bases lying between them. The length of the CDR3 is 13 residues. CDR3 nucleotide sequence: TGTGCCAGCAGTTACGGAAGGAGGGAGACCCAGTACTTC. Translated, it gives CASSYGRRETQYF.

V is TRBV6-1 and J is TRBJ1-2; D unresolved. The germline V gene has CDR1 MNHNS and CDR2 SASEGT. V lost 2 bases and J 4 bases, leaving 11 bases between the germline ends. The CDR3 has 14 residues. DNA of the CDR3: TGTGCCAGCAGTGAATACCCGACGGGCTATGGCTACACCTTC. It codes for CASSEYPTGYGYTF.

The rearrangement links TRBV7-2 to TRBJ1-6, with a tentative D call TRBD1 (5 bases). CDR3 length equals 14 residues. Germline V gene lookup returns CDR1 SGHTA and CDR2 FQGNSA. Trimming shortened V by 7 bases and J by 11 bases, and 18 bases separated the two germline ends. The CDR3 nucleotides are TGTGCCAGCAACACGGGACTCCCGGGGGCACCCCTCCACTTT. Amino acid sequence: CASNTGLPGAPLHF.

Points on this clone: This CDR3 is also generated by other DNA sequences in the sample. This chain joins TRBV7-9 and TRBJ2-2, with a possible D match to TRBD1 (5 bases). CDR3 size: 14 residues. Germline loops: CDR1 SEHNR, CDR2 FQNEAQ (reference sequence). V lost 3 bases, J lost 3 bases, and 8 bases lay in between. CDR3 DNA: TGTGCCAGCAGCTTGGAACAGGACACCGGGGAGCTGTTTTTT. It encodes CASSLEQDTGELFF.

The V and J genes are TRBV19 and TRBJ2-1, with D maybe TRBD1 (6 bases). This CDR3 is 15 amino acids long. V lost 9 bases and J 5 bases, leaving 20 bases between the germline ends. Per germline, CDR1 LNHDA and CDR2 SQIVND (reference sequence). The CDR3 coding sequence is TGTGCCAGCAGAAGGGGTCAGGGGCCCCACAATGAGCAGTTCTTC. It codes for CASRRGQGPHNEQFF.

The chain employs TRBV11-2 and TRBJ1-1, with a weak D call TRBD1 (5 bases). Trimming shortened V by 5 bases and J by 1 base, and 11 bases separated the two germline ends. The germline V gene has CDR1 SGHAT and CDR2 FQNNGV. The length of the CDR3 is 14 residues. CDR3 sequence: CASSAQQENTEAFF. In DNA, the CDR3 is TGTGCCAGCAGCGCCCAACAGGAGAACACTGAAGCTTTCTTT.

The CDR3 region has the DNA TGCAGTGCTAGTGGACAGAGTAGCAATCAGCCCCAGCATTTT. Its translation: CSASGQSSNQPQHF. This rearrangement joins TRBV20-1 to TRBJ1-5; tentatively, D is TRBD1 (6 bases). Germline-derived CDR1 and CDR2 are DFQATT and SNEGSKA (reference sequence). The CDR3 spans 14 residues. V gave up 3 bases and J gave up 0 bases, with 9 bases separating them.

The chain carries TRBV5-1 and TRBJ2-7, with D maybe TRBD1 (6 bases). This CDR3 is built from 18 residues. Germline V gene lookup returns CDR1 SGHRS and CDR2 YFSETQ. V was pared by 0 bases and J by 1 base, with 20 bases between. The CDR3 loop is CASSLEYREKQRSYEQYF. The CDR3 DNA follows: TGCGCCAGCAGCTTGGAGTACAGGGAAAAACAACGATCCTACGAGCAGTACTTC.

The gene calls are TRBV27 and TRBJ1-6; D is undetermined. This CDR3 region has 12 residues. Germline CDR1 MNHEY, CDR2 SMNVEV (reference sequence). The V end was cut by 6 bases, the J end by 9 bases, with 9 bases between. CDR3 nucleotide sequence: TGTGCCAGCAGCCGAGGGAGTTCACCCCTCCACTTT. Amino acids: CASSRGSSPLHF.

V and J are TRBV3-1 (or the pseudogene TRBV3-2) and TRBJ1-2; D remains unclear. The CDR3 extends over 15 amino acids. From germline, CDR1 is LGHDT and CDR2 YNNKEL (reference sequence). The germline V and J ends were trimmed by 1 base and 1 base, with 10 bases remaining between them. CDR3: CASSQGEKSNYGYTF. CDR3 DNA: TGTGCCAGCAGCCAAGGGGAGAAGAGTAACTATGGCTACACCTTC.

In nucleotides, the CDR3 is TGTGCCAGCAGCCAACCGGGACACACGAATGAAAAACTGTTTTTT. It specifies CASSQPGHTNEKLFF. V is TRBV4-2 and J is TRBJ1-4; maybe TRBD1 (6 bases). Germline-derived CDR1 and CDR2 are LGHNA and YNFKEQ. This CDR3 is built from 15 residues. Trimming shortened V by 2 bases and J by 5 bases, and 12 bases separated the two germline ends.

The chain couples TRBV5-8 to TRBJ2-7, with TRBD2 as a possible D gene (5 bases). From germline, CDR1 is SGHTS and CDR2 YDEGEE. With 0 bases removed from V and 7 bases from J, the gap between germline ends came to 17 bases. CDR3 length equals 15 residues. CDR3 DNA: TGTGCCAGCAGCTTGGGCTCTTTGACATCGGGGGAGCAGTACTTC. Amino acids: CASSLGSLTSGEQYF. Full variable domain (remainder filled in from reference TRBV5-8 and TRBJ2-7): EAGVTQSPTHLIKTRGQQATLRCSPISGHTSVYWYQQALGLGLQFLLWYDEGEERNRGNFPPRFSGRQFPNYSSELNVNALELEDSALYLCASSLGSLTSGEQYFGPGTRLTVT.

This clone has only one observation. This chain connects TRBV6-4 to TRBJ2-1; maybe TRBD1 (7 bases). V was shortened by 6 bases and J by 3 bases, with 12 bases between the two germline ends. CDR1 and CDR2 (germline): MRHNA, SNTAGT. CDR3 length: 14 residues. The CDR3 sequence: CASRRDSSYNEQFF. CDR3 sequence (DNA): TGTGCCAGCAGGCGGGACAGTAGCTACAATGAGCAGTTCTTC.

The J gene is TRBJ1-1, the V gene TRBV6-1; D call uncertain. Deletions cut 0 bases from V and 8 bases from J, with 10 bases between. CDR3 size: 13 residues. The V gene's germline CDR1 is MNHNS and CDR2 SASEGT. CDR3 bases: TGTGCCAGCAGTGAAGCATCGTTTACAGAAGCTTTCTTT. Its translation is CASSEASFTEAFF.

V and J are TRBV5-1 and TRBJ2-7; 9 bases match TRBD1. CDR3 length: 16 residues. With 1 base clipped from V and 5 bases from J, the junction kept 10 bases outside the gene matches. The germline V gene encodes CDR1 SGHRS and CDR2 YFSETQ. This chain's CDR3 is CASSLTGGSGGHEQYF. The CDR3 region has the DNA TGCGCCAGCAGCTTGACAGGGGGCAGCGGTGGTCACGAGCAGTACTTC.

The CDR3 DNA sequence: TGCGCCAGCAGTGAGGCCGAGGGGGTCTCAGATACGCAGTATTTT. It codes for CASSEAEGVSDTQYF. The rearrangement joins TRBV10-1 to TRBJ2-3; a weak D match, TRBD1 (6 bases). The CDR3 is made up of 15 amino acids. Germline assignment: CDR1 WNHNN and CDR2 SYGVQD (reference sequence). Trimming took off 2 bases at V and 4 bases at J, with 13 bases between the two ends.

The chain employs TRBV29-1 and TRBJ2-1, with a possible D match to TRBD1 (6 bases). V lost 3 bases and J 8 bases, leaving 20 bases between the germline ends. The CDR3 runs 15 residues. Germline CDR1 SQVTM, CDR2 ANQGSEA. CDR3 in DNA: TGCAGCGTTGACCTCCCTGGGCCTTACAGGGATGAGCAGTTCTTC. This codes for CSVDLPGPYRDEQFF.

This chain joins TRBV9 and TRBJ1-2, with D uncertain. Between the trimmed V and J ends, which lost 0 bases and 0 bases, there was a span of 9 bases. This CDR3 comprises 15 residues. Germline CDR1 and CDR2: SGDLS and YYNGEE. The CDR3 DNA reads TGTGCCAGCAGCGTAGAAGCATTTCCTAACTATGGCTACACCTTC. Amino acids: CASSVEAFPNYGYTF. Based on the CDR3 plus reference TRBV9 and TRBJ1-2, the full variable domain is DSGVTQTPKHLITATGQRVTLRCSPRSGDLSVYWYQQSLDQGLQFLIQYYNGEERAKGNILERFSAQQFPDLHSELNLSSLELGDSALYFCASSVEAFPNYGYTFGSGTRLTVV.

V and J are TRBV9 and TRBJ1-5, with D perhaps matching TRBD1 (5 bases). V was shortened by 7 bases and J by 7 bases, with 6 bases between the two germline ends. Germline V gene sequence: CDR1 SGDLS, CDR2 YYNGEE. The CDR3 is 10 residues long. CDR3 protein: CASGGQPQHF. CDR3 sequence (DNA): TGTGCCAGCGGGGGGCAGCCCCAGCATTTT.